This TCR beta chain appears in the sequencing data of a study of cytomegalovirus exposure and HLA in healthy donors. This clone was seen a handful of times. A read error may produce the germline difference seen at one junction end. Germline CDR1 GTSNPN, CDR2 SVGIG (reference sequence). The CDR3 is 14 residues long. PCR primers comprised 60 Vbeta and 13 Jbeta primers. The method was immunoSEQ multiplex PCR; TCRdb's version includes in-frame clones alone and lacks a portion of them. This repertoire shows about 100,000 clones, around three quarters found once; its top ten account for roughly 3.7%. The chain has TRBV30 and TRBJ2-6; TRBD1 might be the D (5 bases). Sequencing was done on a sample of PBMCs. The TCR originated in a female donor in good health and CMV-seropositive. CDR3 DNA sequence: TGTGCCTGGAGTGTGCAGTCTGGGGCCAACGGCCTGACTTTC. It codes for CAWSVQSGANGLTF.